This TCR beta chain originates from a study of blood T cells in healthy people across ages. A second PCR of 7 to 11 cycles used a sample-barcoded 5' primer and a J-beta primer mix. TCRdb recomputed calls from the 5' RACE reads with MiXCR, one row per CDR3 protein. The data show hundreds of thousands of distinct CDR3 sequences, approximately 30% seen once. The V gene's germline CDR1 is LGHDT and CDR2 YNNKEL (reference sequence). The ends were cut back, 2 bases at V and 0 bases at J, with 7 bases in the middle. This CDR3 is 14 amino acids long. This clonotype was detected ten times or more. The chain carries TRBV3-1 and TRBJ2-5; D is possibly TRBD2 (6 bases). Source material: blood. This TCR came from an elderly woman in good health. This CDR3 is CASSQRDYQETQYF. In nucleotides, the CDR3 is TGTGCCAGCAGCCAAAGGGACTACCAAGAGACCCAGTACTTC.